Here is one T cell receptor beta chain with its context. Its antigen is still unknown. A much larger clone sits a single nucleotide away, making a read error possible. The data originate from a study of T-cell reconstitution after alpha-beta-depleted transplantation in children (dated by TCRdb to the mid-2010s). About the full investigation: Using TCR repertoire profiling, the study followed T-cell immune reconstitution in a quantitative way in children after TCRalphabeta/CD19-depleted allogeneic hematopoietic cell transplantation.

The library was made by PCR. The sequencer listed for this sample is Illumina HiSeq 2500. TCR library preparation used molecular barcoding, with unique molecular identifiers applied to normalize quantification of the TCRbeta repertoire. TCRdb trimmed public reads at Q25 via fastp, called clones via MiXCR and kept in-frame beta chains. Identical CDR3 proteins give one entry, which carries the most common genes and DNA. This sample has 600,000 to 700,000 distinct CDR3 sequences in its table, and roughly 17% of those were observed once. The ten largest account for about 1.1% of the sample. Via the germline V gene (reference sequence), CDR1 is DFQATT and CDR2 SNEGSKA. The CDR3 spans 12 residues, from the cysteine through the phenylalanine. Only the CDR3 part of the read is kept: 36 bases, read in frame from the first base. V is cut by 0 bases and J by 11 bases, and the space between the germline ends is 11 bases.

The specimen comprised PBMCs from the stem cell graft donor, sampled from the stem cell graft. This TCR was recovered from a human donor who donated a stem cell graft to a child with acute myeloid leukemia. The chain couples TRBV20-1 to TRBJ2-1; the D gene lacks a confident call. The bases are TGCAGTGCTAGAGATAGGGCAGCACAGCAGTTCTTC. It codes for CSARDRAAQQFF.